This passage covers 32 T cell receptor beta chains from one sample sequenced in a study of cytomegalovirus exposure and HLA in healthy donors. Researchers ran the PCR with 60 Vbeta and 13 Jbeta primers. Clones were read by immunoSEQ multiplex PCR, and TCRdb kept only the in-frame ones, dropping some. The table records some 140,000 clones, about four fifths of them present only once. Sequencing input: PBMCs. Receptors originate from a young man in good health and CMV-seronegative.

The chain employs TRBV6-5 and TRBJ1-2; D is possibly TRBD1 (5 bases). The CDR3 covers 14 residues. V was trimmed by 7 bases and J by 3 bases, leaving 15 bases between them. Germline V gene sequence: CDR1 MNHEY, CDR2 SVGAGI. CDR3 protein: CASNSAGRDYGYTF. CDR3 coding DNA: TGTGCCAGCAATTCCGCAGGGAGGGACTATGGCTACACCTTC.

The gene calls are TRBV7-2 and TRBJ1-1; a possible D gene is TRBD1 (5 bases). The V end was cut by 0 bases, the J end by 4 bases, with 12 bases between. This CDR3 comprises 15 residues. Germline V gene data show CDR1 as SGHTA and CDR2 as FQGNSA. The CDR3 loop reads CASSLAPVGATEAFF. The CDR3 DNA is TGTGCCAGCAGCTTAGCCCCGGTTGGGGCCACTGAAGCTTTCTTT.

The V and J genes are TRBV10-3 and TRBJ2-5; D may be TRBD2 (5 bases). With 0 bases removed from V and 9 bases from J, the gap between germline ends came to 11 bases. CDR3 length: 13 residues. Germline values: CDR1 ENHRY, CDR2 SYGVKD. The CDR3 sequence: CAISESRPGAQYF. The CDR3 region has the DNA TGTGCCATCAGTGAGTCACGGCCCGGGGCCCAGTACTTC.

This sequence joins TRBV4-1 and TRBJ2-2, with 9 nucleotides matching TRBD2. Germline V gene data show CDR1 as MGHRA and CDR2 as YSYEKL. The CDR3 loop spans 18 amino acids. V lost 0 bases and J lost 0; bases outside the gene matches: 5. CDR3 sequence reads: CASSQESGGLANTGELFF. Here the CDR3 DNA reads TGCGCCAGCAGCCAAGAAAGCGGGGGGCTCGCGAACACCGGGGAGCTGTTTTTT.

V is TRBV7-2 and J is TRBJ2-1, with D tentatively TRBD1 (6 bases). The V gene lost 5 bases and the J gene lost 8 bases, with 13 bases spanning the gap. CDR1 and CDR2 from the germline V gene are SGHTA and FQGNSA. This CDR3 spans 13 amino acids. The CDR3 is CASSLGEGDEQFF. CDR3 nucleotide sequence: TGTGCCAGCAGCCTCGGAGAGGGGGATGAGCAGTTCTTC.

V usage is TRBV5-1 and J usage is TRBJ2-1; D gene unclear. The CDR3 spans 11 residues. V was trimmed by 5 bases and J by 6 bases, leaving 6 bases between them. Germline V gene data show CDR1 as SGHRS and CDR2 as YFSETQ. The CDR3 DNA is TGCGCCAGCAGGGCCGCCAATGAGCAGTTCTTC. This sequence encodes CASRAANEQFF. Full variable domain (remainder filled in from reference TRBV5-1 and TRBJ2-1): KAGVTQTPRYLIKTRGQQVTLSCSPISGHRSVSWYQQTPGQGLQFLFEYFSETQRNKGNFPGRFSGRQFSNSRSEMNVSTLELGDSALYLCASRAANEQFFGPGTRLTVL.

The table lists this clone with a count of one. The rearrangement uses TRBV19 and TRBJ2-3, with 9 bases matching TRBD1. Per the germline V gene, CDR1 is LNHDA and CDR2 is SQIVND (reference sequence). Germline trimming cut 4 bases from V and 6 bases from J; bases unmatched to any gene: 11. The CDR3 covers 16 residues. The CDR3 coding sequence is TGTGCCAGTAGTAGGGGAGCGGGACAGGGATTGGATACGCAGTATTTT. Protein: CASSRGAGQGLDTQYF.

This clone was detected once. The rearrangement uses TRBV5-5 and TRBJ1-2, with 9 nucleotides matching TRBD1. This CDR3 spans 14 amino acids. V lost 4 bases to trimming and J lost 7 bases; unmatched junction nucleotides: 8. Germline loops: CDR1 SGHKS, CDR2 YYEKEE (reference sequence). The CDR3 here is CASSRTGGAVGYTF. CDR3 coding DNA: TGTGCCAGCAGCCGTACAGGGGGCGCGGTTGGCTACACCTTC.

The chain has TRBV7-8 and TRBJ1-1; D perhaps matches TRBD1 (5 bases). This CDR3 spans 12 amino acids. Germline V CDR1 and CDR2: SGHVS, FQNEAQ. V lost 5 bases, J lost 5 bases, and 9 bases lay in between. The CDR3 region is CASSLGETEAFF. CDR3 DNA: TGTGCCAGCAGCCTAGGGGAGACTGAAGCTTTCTTT.

In its sample, this clone was seen a few times. The rearrangement joins TRBV7-2 to TRBJ1-4, with a tentative D call TRBD1 (6 bases). The CDR3 consists of 14 residues. V lost 4 bases and J 6 bases, leaving 12 bases between the germline ends. In germline, CDR1 is SGHTA, CDR2 FQGNSA. The CDR3 region has the DNA TGTGCCAGCAGCTCCCGGGGGGCGGATGAAAAACTGTTTTTT. Translating it yields CASSSRGADEKLFF. The full variable domain, rest sourced from reference TRBV7-2 and TRBJ1-4, is GAGVSQSPSNKVTEKGKDVELRCDPISGHTALYWYRQSLGQGLEFLIYFQGNSAPDKSGLPSDRFSAERTGGSVSTLTIQRTQQEDSAVYLCASSSRGADEKLFFGSGTQLSVL.

This clone was found a few times. The genes are TRBV7-9 and TRBJ2-3, with 11 bases fitting TRBD2. This CDR3 is 17 amino acids long. The germline V gene has CDR1 SEHNR and CDR2 FQNEAQ (reference sequence). The V and J ends lost 0 bases and 4 bases, in that order; junction bases with no gene match: 6. The CDR3 bases are TGTGCCAGCAGCTTAGCGTCTGGTAGCGGGGGGGCAGATACGCAGTATTTT. Translated: CASSLASGSGGADTQYF.

Only a few counts were recorded for this clone. The chain has TRBV11-2 and TRBJ2-7; D remains ambiguous. Trimming removed 4 bases at V and 3 bases at J, with 22 bases between. This CDR3 has 17 residues. CDR1 is SGHAT, CDR2 FQNNGV, per germline. Here the CDR3 reads CASSSYRGPAANYEQYF. Written as DNA, the CDR3 is TGTGCCAGCAGCTCCTATCGAGGTCCCGCTGCGAACTACGAGCAGTACTTC.

The rearrangement joins TRBV5-1 to TRBJ2-5; 9 positions match TRBD1. The V gene end was trimmed by 0 bases and the J gene end by 5 bases; junction bases not matched to a gene: 5. CDR1 and CDR2 from the germline V gene are SGHRS and YFSETQ. CDR3 length: 15 residues. CDR3 loop: CASSLGDRAAETQYF. CDR3 sequence (DNA): TGCGCCAGCAGCTTGGGGGACAGGGCGGCGGAGACCCAGTACTTC.

The chain carries TRBV18 and TRBJ1-2; no clear D. V was trimmed by 2 bases and J by 6 bases, leaving 7 bases between them. Germline-derived CDR1 and CDR2 are KGHSH and LQKENI. CDR3 length: 12 residues. CDR3 sequence reads: CASSPEADGYTF. CDR3 coding DNA: TGTGCCAGCTCACCAGAGGCTGATGGCTACACCTTC.

The chain employs TRBV6-6 and TRBJ1-1; tentative D call: TRBD1 (5 bases). The CDR3 has 15 amino acids. Deletions cut 0 bases from V and 4 bases from J, with 12 bases between. The germline V gene has CDR1 MNHNY and CDR2 SVGAGI (reference sequence). The CDR3 DNA sequence: TGTGCCAGCAGTTACTCGTTGGGGGAGGGCACTGAAGCTTTCTTT. Amino acid sequence: CASSYSLGEGTEAFF.

This rearrangement joins TRBV28 to TRBJ2-3, with 7 nucleotides matching TRBD1. Trimming took 5 bases from V and 4 from J; bases not matched to a gene: 6. This CDR3 contains 14 residues. The germline V gene encodes CDR1 MDHEN and CDR2 SYDVKM. CDR3 coding DNA: TGTGCCAGCAGTCTCCGACAGGGATCAGATACGCAGTATTTT. Translating it yields CASSLRQGSDTQYF.

The V gene is TRBV4-2, the J gene TRBJ2-1, with 9 bases matching TRBD2. This CDR3 comprises 15 residues. Germline lookup yields CDR1 LGHNA and CDR2 YNFKEQ. V trimming: 1 base; J trimming: 8 bases; junction bases outside the gene matches: 6. The CDR3 DNA is TGTGCCAGCAGCCAAGTTCGGACTAGCGCCCATGAGCAGTTCTTC. Translating gives CASSQVRTSAHEQFF.

V gene TRBV6-5 combines with J gene TRBJ2-2; weak D call: TRBD1 (5 bases). The germline CDR1 and CDR2 sequences are MNHEY and SVGAGI. Trimming shortened V by 2 bases and J by 1 base, and 11 bases separated the two germline ends. This CDR3 contains 16 residues. The CDR3 coding sequence is TGTGCCAGCAGTTACCTGGGAAGGGGGAACACCGGGGAGCTGTTTTTT. Protein product: CASSYLGRGNTGELFF.

V gene TRBV10-1 combines with J gene TRBJ1-5, with 10 bases identical to TRBD1. The germline V gene has CDR1 WNHNN and CDR2 SYGVQD (reference sequence). The CDR3 is 15 amino acids. Unmatched junction bases numbered 11, after V lost 11 bases and J lost 4 bases. CDR3 DNA: TGCGCCGGTCCGGGGGGACAGGGGCCAAATCAGCCCCAGCATTTT. This sequence encodes CAGPGGQGPNQPQHF.

This chain uses TRBV6-5 with TRBJ1-2; TRBD1 might be the D (5 bases). This CDR3 spans 13 amino acids. The germline V gene has CDR1 MNHEY and CDR2 SVGAGI. V was trimmed by 1 base and J by 8 bases, leaving 11 bases between them. This chain's CDR3 is CASSYWQGEGYTF. The DNA of the CDR3 is TGTGCCAGCAGTTACTGGCAGGGTGAAGGCTACACCTTC.

This rearrangement joins TRBV6-1 to TRBJ1-2, with D maybe TRBD1 (6 bases). Germline CDR1 reads MNHNS; CDR2 reads SASEGT. The CDR3 extends over 14 amino acids. The germline V and J ends were trimmed by 3 bases and 2 bases, with 10 bases remaining between them. The CDR3 region is CASSDFDRNYGYTF. The CDR3 nucleotides are TGTGCCAGCAGTGATTTCGACAGGAACTATGGCTACACCTTC.

In its sample, this clone was seen once. The rearrangement links TRBV6-1 to TRBJ2-7, with 9 positions matching TRBD1. This CDR3 comprises 15 residues. V was pared by 4 bases and J by 2 bases, with 6 bases of the junction left unmatched. CDR1 and CDR2 from the germline V gene are MNHNS and SASEGT. CDR3 DNA sequence: TGTGCCAGCAGTGTAGGACAGGGGACACCCTACGAGCAGTACGTC. Protein: CASSVGQGTPYEQYV.

The chain employs TRBV2 and TRBJ2-2; 7 bases align to TRBD2. V was clipped by 2 bases and J by 6 bases; unmatched bases: 3. This CDR3 is built from 14 residues. Per germline, CDR1 SNHLY and CDR2 FYNNEI. In DNA, the CDR3 is TGTGCCAGCAGTGAATCGCGGGGGTCCGGGGAGCTGTTTTTT. Encoded protein: CASSESRGSGELFF.

V usage is TRBV6-5 and J usage is TRBJ2-1, with D tentatively TRBD2 (5 bases). The V gene lost 6 bases and the J gene lost 10 bases, with 13 bases spanning the gap. Per germline, CDR1 MNHEY and CDR2 SVGAGI. The CDR3 runs 12 residues. DNA of the CDR3: TGTGCCAGCAGATCCGGACTTGCAGAGCAGTTCTTC. Amino acids: CASRSGLAEQFF.

The J gene is TRBJ2-7, the V gene TRBV6-5; possibly TRBD1 for D (6 bases). CDR3 length equals 14 residues. Per germline, CDR1 MNHEY and CDR2 SVGAGI. V gave up 2 bases and J gave up 2 bases, with 10 bases separating them. CDR3 sequence: CASSYRQETYEQYF. CDR3 bases: TGTGCCAGCAGTTACCGACAGGAGACCTACGAGCAGTACTTC.

This sequence joins TRBV7-3 and TRBJ2-1, with D possibly matching TRBD2 (6 bases). The V and J ends lost 4 bases and 6 bases respectively, with 19 bases between them. There are 16 residues in the CDR3. Germline assignment: CDR1 SGHTA and CDR2 FQGTGA. Here the CDR3 DNA reads TGTGCCAGCAGCTCCCCTAGCGACGGGTCGGGCAATGAGCAGTTCTTC. This translates into CASSSPSDGSGNEQFF. The full variable domain, completed using reference TRBV7-3 and TRBJ2-1, is GAGVSQTPSNKVTEKGKYVELRCDPISGHTALYWYRQSLGQGPEFLIYFQGTGAADDSGLPNDRFFAVRPEGSVSTLKIQRTERGDSAVYLCASSSPSDGSGNEQFFGPGTRLTVL.

This chain joins TRBV5-1 and TRBJ1-2, with TRBD1 identical over 7 bases. Germline CDR1 SGHRS, CDR2 YFSETQ. The CDR3 consists of 14 residues. V lost 0 bases to trimming and J lost 3 bases; unmatched junction nucleotides: 2. The CDR3 spells CASSLVGTDYGYTF. The CDR3 DNA reads as TGCGCCAGCAGCTTGGTTGGGACAGACTATGGCTACACCTTC.

This clone was counted between two and nine times. This chain links TRBV11-3 with TRBJ2-3; 12 positions agree with TRBD2. Germline loops: CDR1 SGHNT, CDR2 YENEEA. CDR3 length equals 15 residues. Trimming took 4 bases from V and 10 from J; bases not matched to a gene: 9. CDR3: CASSSTSGGLYPQYF. CDR3 nucleotides: TGTGCCAGCAGCTCGACTAGCGGGGGCCTTTATCCGCAGTATTTT.

Remarks on this clone: One end of the junction varies from germline; a read error may be responsible. V usage is TRBV4-1 and J usage is TRBJ2-4, with TRBD2 matching over 10 bases. The CDR3 has 18 amino acids. Germline V gene data show CDR1 as MGHRA and CDR2 as YSYEKL. The CDR3 here is CASSHRLSGGLAKNSQYF. The CDR3, as DNA: TGCGCCAGCAGCCATCGACTTAGCGGGGGGCTAGCCAAAAACAGTCAGTACTTC.

The rearrangement links TRBV5-1 to TRBJ1-1; D might be TRBD1 (6 bases). The CDR3 has 15 amino acids. The V and J ends lost 3 bases and 7 bases respectively, with 19 bases between them. Germline V gives CDR1 SGHRS, CDR2 YFSETQ. CDR3 loop: CASSYISAGGSEAFF. CDR3 DNA: TGCGCCAGCAGCTACATAAGTGCGGGGGGCAGTGAAGCTTTCTTT.

The J gene is TRBJ2-3, the V gene TRBV4-1; perhaps TRBD2 as D (5 bases). Germline V lookup: CDR1 MGHRA, CDR2 YSYEKL. Trimming took off 4 bases at V and 0 bases at J, with 11 bases between the two ends. This CDR3 region has 15 residues. CDR3 sequence reads: CASSPGILSTDTQYF. Written as DNA, the CDR3 is TGCGCCAGCAGCCCCGGGATTCTTAGCACAGATACGCAGTATTTT.

This clone was seen a single time. The CDR3 DNA reads as TGTGCCAGCAGTGAAGCGTCCCATGTGAACACTGAAGCTTTCTTT. This gives the protein CASSEASHVNTEAFF. J is TRBJ1-1 and V is TRBV6-1; D is unclear. Germline assignment: CDR1 MNHNS and CDR2 SASEGT. Trimming cost V 0 bases and J 0 bases, with 8 bases left between them. The CDR3 consists of 15 residues.